What follows describes a single TCR beta chain. These data come from a study of blood T cell repertoires in COVID-19. Study information: The United States, Italy and Spain provided the acute and convalescent COVID-19 samples. In each case, the material was cDNA or gDNA derived from T cells, B-cell-depleted T cells, or PBMCs.

Authors' analysis steps: Reference gene primer amplification gave nucleated cell count estimates. Clones were read by immunoSEQ multiplex PCR, and TCRdb kept only the in-frame ones, dropping some. The V and J calls and clone size come from that table; D and trimming were worked out from the DNA. Found here are approximately 250,000 clones, around 90% of them singletons; the top ten hold 0.75% to 1%. The CDR3 totals 13 residues. Germline loops: CDR1 SGHNT, CDR2 YYREEE (reference sequence). With V trimmed by 2 bases and J by 5 bases, 2 bases remained unmatched. The chain uses TRBV5-4 and TRBJ2-7, with TRBD1 matching over 9 bases. The source material was PBMCs or T cells enriched from blood (not recorded which). The receptor's source is a woman in her twenties or thirties who had recovered from COVID-19. The CDR3 region is CASSFGQGNEQYF. DNA for the CDR3: TGTGCCAGCAGCTTCGGACAGGGGAACGAGCAGTACTTC.